A single sample gave rise to the 14 T cell receptor beta chains below, sequenced in a study of regulatory T cells in long-lasting Graves disease (dated by TCRdb to the early 2020s). The protocol used for the library was multiplex PCR. TCRdb records Illumina HiSeq 4000 as the sequencer. To build TCR beta libraries, CDR3 regions were amplified by Arm-PCR using iRepertoire HTBI primers. TCRdb reran the public reads through fastp at Q25 and MiXCR, keeping productive beta chains. Rows merge per CDR3 protein into single entries with the most common DNA and genes. For this sample there are 500,000 or so distinct CDR3 sequences; 12% to 15% appear just once. The ten most abundant clones make up roughly 15% of the sample. This sample's time point label indicates: newly diagnosed GD, antithyroid drugs for less than 3 months. For both TCR sequencing and RNA sequencing, RNA was extracted from PBMCs using TRIzol.

The same data also contributed to another study, on T cells in Graves' hyperthyroidism and ophthalmopathy.

This material consisted of peripheral blood mononuclear cells (PBMCs), taken at new diagnosis, from a patient treated with antithyroid drugs. The receptors originated from a woman aged 50 to 60 with Graves disease. Donor details come from another sample of the same person, matched by shared clones.

There are many counts of this clonotype. The gene calls are TRBV28 and TRBJ1-4; D is ambiguous. Germline CDR1 and CDR2: MDHEN and SYDVKM. V was clipped by 6 bases and J by 0 bases, with 14 bases between them. This CDR3 has 16 residues. The CDR3 region has the DNA TGTGCCAGCAGCCCCCGGCAATTTGCAACTAATGAAAAACTGTTTTTT. Translating it yields CASSPRQFATNEKLFF.

The chain couples TRBV10-3 to TRBJ2-1; TRBD1 matches at 8 bases. The CDR3 has 13 residues. Per germline, CDR1 ENHRY and CDR2 SYGVKD. Losses at the gene ends were 7 bases for V and 7 bases for J; bases not matched to a gene: 6. The CDR3 DNA reads as TGTGCCATCAAAGGGACAGGAGAGAATGAGCAGTTCTTC. Residues: CAIKGTGENEQFF.

This clonotype was found many times. The rearrangement links TRBV11-3 to TRBJ1-1; D may be TRBD1 (5 bases). The CDR3 has 13 residues. The V gene's germline CDR1 is SGHNT and CDR2 YENEEA. V lost 5 bases and J 2 bases, leaving 9 bases between the germline ends. The CDR3 nucleotides are TGTGCCAGCAGCGGCAGGGTCAACACTGAAGCTTTCTTT. Translation: CASSGRVNTEAFF.

This clonotype was seen repeatedly, ten times or more. The CDR3 sequence is CASSYLGGTNEKLFF. The DNA for the CDR3 is TGTGCCAGCAGTTACTTAGGGGGAACTAATGAAAAACTGTTTTTT. The chain recombines TRBV28 with TRBJ1-4; tentative D call: TRBD1 (6 bases). V lost 4 bases to trimming and J lost 1 base, with 10 bases between them. The CDR3 spans 15 residues. Looked up from germline, CDR1 is MDHEN and CDR2 is SYDVKM. The complete variable domain, with remaining parts taken from reference TRBV28 and TRBJ1-4, reads DVKVTQSSRYLVKRTGEKVFLECVQDMDHENMFWYRQDPGLGLRLIYFSYDVKMKEKGDIPEGYSVSREKKERFSLILESASTNQTSMYLCASSYLGGTNEKLFFGSGTQLSVL.

In this sample, this clonotype turned up many times. The CDR3 region is CASRGGQGWTEAFF. For the CDR3, the DNA is TGTGCCAGCAGGGGGGGACAGGGGTGGACTGAAGCTTTCTTT. The chain couples TRBV12-3 or TRBV12-4 to TRBJ1-1; 10 positions match TRBD1. V lost 6 bases and J lost 5; bases outside the gene matches: 6. The CDR3 has 14 amino acids.

At least ten counts were recorded for this clonotype. The rearrangement joins TRBV7-9 to TRBJ2-1; TRBD2 matches at 7 bases. With V trimmed by 2 bases and J by 1 base, 5 bases remained unmatched. The CDR3 covers 16 residues. The germline CDR1 and CDR2 sequences are SEHNR and FQNEAQ (reference sequence). The CDR3 region has the DNA TGTGCCAGCAGCTTAAATCCGCGGGGGTCCTACAATGAGCAGTTCTTC. Amino acids: CASSLNPRGSYNEQFF.

The rearrangement uses TRBV13 and TRBJ2-7; TRBD1 is a possible D gene (7 bases). CDR3 size: 16 residues. Trimming left V 5 bases short and J 4 bases short, with 21 bases between. Germline assignment: CDR1 PRHDT and CDR2 FYEKMQ (reference sequence). The CDR3 protein is CASSKLAGTAEYEQYF. The CDR3, as DNA: TGTGCCAGCAGCAAACTAGCCGGGACAGCAGAATACGAGCAGTACTTC.

This clonotype appeared many times. The rearrangement links TRBV9 to TRBJ1-1; no definite D call. Trimming took off 0 bases at V and 4 bases at J, with 13 bases between the two ends. The CDR3 runs to 15 residues. CDR1 and CDR2 from the germline V gene are SGDLS and YYNGEE. The CDR3 DNA reads as TGTGCCAGCAGCGTAGGGGATGGGGTAGGCACTGAAGCTTTCTTT. Amino acid sequence: CASSVGDGVGTEAFF. Using reference TRBV9 and TRBJ1-1 for the parts outside the CDR3, the full variable domain is DSGVTQTPKHLITATGQRVTLRCSPRSGDLSVYWYQQSLDQGLQFLIQYYNGEERAKGNILERFSAQQFPDLHSELNLSSLELGDSALYFCASSVGDGVGTEAFFGQGTRLTVV.

This clonotype was recorded at least ten times. The conserved phenylalanine or tryptophan is not found at the CDR3 terminus, so this likely reflects a read error. No DNA is shown, since the ends of the CDR3 on it are uncertain; the CDR3 is the one TCRdb lists. The J gene is TRBJ2-7, the V gene TRBV12-3 or TRBV12-4; TRBD2 was called by the table and not checked on the DNA. Inclusive of both ends, the CDR3 amounts to 16 amino acids. The CDR3 sequence: CASKILAGPALRSSTS.

This clonotype was counted at least ten times. The chain uses TRBV11-2 and TRBJ2-2; the D is unclear. Looked up from germline, CDR1 is SGHAT and CDR2 is FQNNGV. Trimming removed 1 base from V and 7 bases from J, with 7 bases in between. The CDR3 is 13 residues long. The CDR3 region has the DNA TGTGCCAGCAGCTTAGTGGTGAACGGGGAGCTGTTTTTT. Translating gives CASSLVVNGELFF.

This clonotype has just a few counts. This chain joins TRBV19 and TRBJ2-3, with 10 nucleotides matching TRBD2. Germline V gives CDR1 LNHDA, CDR2 SQIVND (reference sequence). This CDR3 is built from 14 residues. Trimming took 4 bases from V and 4 from J; bases not matched to a gene: 2. The DNA of the CDR3 is TGTGCCAGTAGTAGGACTAGCGGTGCAGATACGCAGTATTTT. Protein: CASSRTSGADTQYF. Using reference TRBV19 and TRBJ2-3 for the parts outside the CDR3, the full variable domain is DGGITQSPKYLFRKEGQNVTLSCEQNLNHDAMYWYRQDPGQGLRLIYYSQIVNDFQKGDIAEGYSVSREKKESFPLTVTSAQKNPTAFYLCASSRTSGADTQYFGPGTRLTVL.

This clonotype appeared many times. The rearrangement links TRBV11-2 to TRBJ2-7; D remains ambiguous. The CDR3 covers 13 residues. V lost 0 bases to trimming and J lost 3 bases, with 6 bases between them. Germline V gene sequence: CDR1 SGHAT, CDR2 FQNNGV. The CDR3 region has the DNA TGTGCCAGCAGCTTAGATACGGTCTACGAGCAGTACTTC. Translated, it gives CASSLDTVYEQYF.

As to this clonotype: A much larger clone differs from this one at a single base, so this may be a read error. The chain links TRBV12-5 to TRBJ2-1; a possible D gene is TRBD2 (6 bases). CDR1 LGHNT and CDR2 FRNRAP come from the germline V gene. Trimming stripped 2 bases from V and 7 bases from J, with 21 bases between. The CDR3 contains 17 residues. This chain's CDR3 is CASGLTPARGTGNEQFF. The CDR3 DNA reads TGTGCTAGTGGTTTGACCCCGGCGAGAGGGACTGGGAATGAGCAGTTCTTC. Full variable domain (missing parts from reference TRBV12-5 and TRBJ2-1): DARVTQTPRHKVTEMGQEVTMRCQPILGHNTVFWYRQTMMQGLELLAYFRNRAPLDDSGMPKDRFSAEMPDATLATLKIQPSEPRDSAVYFCASGLTPARGTGNEQFFGPGTRLTVL.

Comment on this clonotype: A much larger clone differs by one base, so this may be a read error. J is TRBJ1-6 and V is TRBV9; unclear D gene. The CDR3 has 15 residues. The germline gives CDR1 SGDLS, CDR2 YYNGEE. Trimming took 4 bases from V and 9 from J, leaving 17 bases between them. CDR3 region: CASSIFVTNGSPLHF. The CDR3 coding sequence is TGTGCCAGCAGCATATTCGTGACAAATGGTTCACCCCTCCACTTT.